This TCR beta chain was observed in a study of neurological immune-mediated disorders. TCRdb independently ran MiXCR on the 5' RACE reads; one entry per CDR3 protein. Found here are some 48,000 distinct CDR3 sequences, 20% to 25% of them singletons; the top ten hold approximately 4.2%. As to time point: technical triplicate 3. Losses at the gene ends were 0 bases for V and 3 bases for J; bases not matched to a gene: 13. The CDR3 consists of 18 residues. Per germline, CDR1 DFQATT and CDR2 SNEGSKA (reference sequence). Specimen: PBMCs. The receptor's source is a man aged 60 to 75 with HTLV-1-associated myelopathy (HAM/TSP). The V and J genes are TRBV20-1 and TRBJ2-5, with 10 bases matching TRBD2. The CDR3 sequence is CSARDRFGTSGREETQYF. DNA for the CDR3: TGCAGTGCTAGAGATCGCTTCGGGACCAGCGGGAGGGAAGAGACCCAGTACTTC.